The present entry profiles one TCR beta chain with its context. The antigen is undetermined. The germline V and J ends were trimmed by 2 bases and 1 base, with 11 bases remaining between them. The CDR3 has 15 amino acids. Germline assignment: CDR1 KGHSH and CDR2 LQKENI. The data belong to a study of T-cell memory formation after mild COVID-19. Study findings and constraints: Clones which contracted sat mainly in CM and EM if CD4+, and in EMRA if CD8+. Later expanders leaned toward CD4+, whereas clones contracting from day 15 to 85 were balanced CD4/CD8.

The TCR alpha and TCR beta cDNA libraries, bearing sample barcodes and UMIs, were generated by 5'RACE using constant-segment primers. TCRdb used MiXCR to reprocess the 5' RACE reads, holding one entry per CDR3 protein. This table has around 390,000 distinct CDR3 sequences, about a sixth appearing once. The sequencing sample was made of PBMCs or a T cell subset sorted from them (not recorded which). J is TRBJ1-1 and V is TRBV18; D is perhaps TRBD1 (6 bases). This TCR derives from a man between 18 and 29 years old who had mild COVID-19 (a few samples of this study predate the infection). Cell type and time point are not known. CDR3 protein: CASSPSHRENTEAFF. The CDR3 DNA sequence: TGTGCCAGCTCACCAAGTCACAGGGAGAACACTGAAGCTTTCTTT.